The clone carrying this T cell receptor beta chain was counted at least ten times. Its antigen remains unknown. This entry is derived from a study of T cell repertoires in cytomegalovirus infection. Whole-study context: Recently identified HLA-C-restricted CMV epitopes were among the peptides used. CMV infection together with matching HLA type was indicated by public TCR beta signatures. Study results and caveats: CMV carriers having the relevant HLA were flagged by cumulative public TCR beta family frequency. HLA-C-restricted, CMV-specific TCR beta clonotypes were dominant ex vivo.

TCRdb used MiXCR to reprocess the reads, holding one entry per CDR3 protein. The sample shows approximately 730,000 distinct CDR3 sequences, approximately 33% of them seen only once. CDR3 length: 16 residues. Germline CDR1 is SGHVS and CDR2 is FNYEAQ. Trimming took 5 bases from V and 2 from J, leaving 18 bases between them. The chain recombines TRBV7-6 with TRBJ2-5; D might be TRBD1 (5 bases). This material consisted of cultured PBMCs, taken from culture after CMV antigen stimulation. The source of this sequence is a human donor in good health (CMV status not recorded). Some clones in this sample may be carry-over from other donors' samples. The CDR3 reads CASSPAPAGPQETQYF. The CDR3, as DNA: TGTGCCAGCAGCCCCGCCCCCGCAGGGCCTCAAGAGACCCAGTACTTC.